This T cell receptor (beta chain) was captured by sequencing in a study of blood T cell repertoires in COVID-19. Background on the study: PBMCs, B-cell-depleted T cells, or T cells provided the cDNA or gDNA that made up the material.

Germline CDR1 MNHNS, CDR2 SASEGT. After removal of 1 base from V and 7 bases from J, the junction contained 7 bases not matched to a gene. The CDR3 is made up of 16 amino acids. In the original processing: Using reference gene primer amplification, nucleated cell counts were estimated. Some clones are missing from TCRdb's copy, which holds only in-frame ones; the method was immunoSEQ multiplex PCR. The V and J calls and clone size were taken over from that table, and D and trimming were inferred from the DNA. The sample contains over 70,000 clones, around three quarters of which appear only once. This chain connects TRBV6-1 to TRBJ2-1; 10 bases are a match to TRBD2. What was sequenced was peripheral blood. This receptor was taken from a man in his 70s with acute or convalescent COVID-19. The CDR3 is CASSEGPSGGQNEQFF. CDR3 nucleotides: TGTGCCAGCAGTGAAGGTCCTAGCGGGGGTCAAAATGAGCAGTTCTTC.